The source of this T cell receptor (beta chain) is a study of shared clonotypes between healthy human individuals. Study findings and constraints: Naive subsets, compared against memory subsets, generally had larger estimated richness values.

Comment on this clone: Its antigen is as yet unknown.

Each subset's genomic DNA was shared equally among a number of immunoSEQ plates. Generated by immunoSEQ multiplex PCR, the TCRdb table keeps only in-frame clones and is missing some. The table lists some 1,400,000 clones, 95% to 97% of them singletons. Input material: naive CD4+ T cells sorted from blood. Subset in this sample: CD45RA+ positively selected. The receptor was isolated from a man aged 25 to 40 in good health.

The chain's CDR3 is CSVGFTAGLYNEQFF. The CDR3 DNA sequence: TGCAGCGTGGGCTTCACGGCGGGACTTTACAATGAGCAGTTCTTC. The chain uses TRBV29-1 and TRBJ2-1; perhaps TRBD2 as D (6 bases). Per the germline V gene, CDR1 is SQVTM and CDR2 is ANQGSEA. The CDR3 runs 15 residues. V lost 6 bases to trimming and J lost 4 bases, with 19 bases between them.